The 16 T cell receptor beta chains reported below all come from one sample, sequenced in a study of T cell clonotyping in hematopoietic cell transplantation. Measured with immunoSEQ multiplex PCR; TCRdb has only the in-frame clones, and not every one. Here the sample spans some 28,000 clones, approximately 77% being singletons. The time point: recipient sample about 28 days before transplant, after cytoreduction. This sample comprised peripheral blood mononuclear cells, obtained before stem cell transplant. All receptors derive from a man aged 40-50 years with acute myeloid leukemia. Some clones in this sample may be carry-over from other donors' samples.

The gene calls are TRBV5-6 and TRBJ1-1; D uncertain. The CDR3 runs to 12 residues. With 1 base removed from V and 7 bases from J, the gap between germline ends came to 8 bases. From germline, CDR1 is SGHDT and CDR2 YYEEEE. The DNA of the CDR3 is TGTGCCAGCAGCTTGCAAGGAGATGAAGCTTTCTTT. Translating gives CASSLQGDEAFF.

The chain couples TRBV6-1 to TRBJ2-1; D remains unclear. This CDR3 contains 14 residues. Germline assignment: CDR1 MNHNS and CDR2 SASEGT. Trimming pared 2 bases from V and 7 bases from J, leaving 12 bases between. The CDR3 loop reads CASSEFVFANEQFF. CDR3 DNA: TGTGCCAGCAGTGAATTCGTTTTTGCAAATGAGCAGTTCTTC.

The chain links TRBV6-5 to TRBJ1-4; the match to TRBD1 covers 9 bases. V lost 7 bases, J lost 7 bases, and 10 bases stayed unmatched. This CDR3 spans 15 amino acids. CDR1 and CDR2 from the germline V gene are MNHEY and SVGAGI. CDR3 amino acids: CASTSQQGALEKLFF. The CDR3, as DNA: TGTGCCAGCACCTCTCAACAGGGGGCTCTTGAAAAACTGTTTTTT.

CDR3 in amino acids: CASSAQGMGSQETQYF. The CDR3 DNA sequence: TGCGCCAGCAGCGCACAGGGTATGGGGTCCCAAGAGACCCAGTACTTC. V usage is TRBV5-1 and J usage is TRBJ2-5; tentatively, D is TRBD1 (6 bases). Trimming pared 4 bases from V and 1 base from J, leaving 17 bases between. Per the germline V gene, CDR1 is SGHRS and CDR2 is YFSETQ. The CDR3 is 16 residues long. The variable domain in full, with the rest retrieved from reference TRBV5-1 and TRBJ2-5, is KAGVTQTPRYLIKTRGQQVTLSCSPISGHRSVSWYQQTPGQGLQFLFEYFSETQRNKGNFPGRFSGRQFSNSRSEMNVSTLELGDSALYLCASSAQGMGSQETQYFGPGTRLLVL.

The chain carries TRBV29-1 and TRBJ2-1; 9 positions match TRBD2. This CDR3 has 16 residues. Germline values: CDR1 SQVTM, CDR2 ANQGSEA. V shed 0 bases, J shed 3 bases, and the junction held 6 bases outside the gene matches. The DNA for the CDR3 is TGCAGCGTTGAAGAGATAGCGGGAGCAGGCTACAATGAGCAGTTCTTC. It codes for CSVEEIAGAGYNEQFF.

This rearrangement joins TRBV11-1 to TRBJ1-1, with unresolved D. This CDR3 is 13 amino acids long. V lost 2 bases and J 5 bases, leaving 9 bases between the germline ends. Germline values: CDR1 SGHAT, CDR2 FQDESV (reference sequence). The CDR3 reads CASSLLAPTEAFF. The CDR3 coding sequence is TGTGCCAGCAGCTTACTGGCCCCTACTGAAGCTTTCTTT.

This chain uses TRBV7-2 with TRBJ1-2; D remains unclear. Germline CDR1 SGHTA, CDR2 FQGNSA. CDR3 size: 14 residues. Deletions cut 6 bases from V and 4 bases from J, with 15 bases between. The DNA of the CDR3 is TGTGCCAGCAGTTCAGCGGTAGCGGGCTATGGCTACACCTTC. Protein product: CASSSAVAGYGYTF.

The chain is built from TRBV5-1 and TRBJ2-1, with 7 bases fitting TRBD1. J lost 3 bases, V lost 7 bases, and 7 bases had no gene match. The CDR3 totals 14 residues. CDR1 and CDR2 (germline): SGHRS, YFSETQ. CDR3 sequence: CASCLGTDYNEQFF. CDR3 bases: TGCGCCAGCTGCCTGGGGACAGACTACAATGAGCAGTTCTTC.

This chain links TRBV6-5 with TRBJ1-4, with TRBD1 as a possible D gene (5 bases). Trimming removed 6 bases at V and 6 bases at J, with 14 bases between. CDR3 length equals 14 residues. Germline-derived CDR1 and CDR2 are MNHEY and SVGAGI. This chain's CDR3 is CASRPQTGDEKLFF. The CDR3 DNA follows: TGTGCCAGCAGACCACAGACGGGGGATGAAAAACTGTTTTTT.

This chain connects TRBV6-6 to TRBJ2-7; D is ambiguous. The germline CDR1 and CDR2 sequences are MNHNY and SVGAGI (reference sequence). The CDR3 has 15 amino acids. Deletions cut 6 bases from V and 4 bases from J, with 19 bases between. CDR3 loop: CASSRTPTKPYEQYF. The CDR3 nucleotides read TGTGCCAGCAGCCGAACGCCGACCAAACCTTACGAGCAGTACTTC.

The CDR3 region has the DNA TGTGCCTGGCGAGGAACTAACACAGGGGATGGCTACACCTTC. It is translated as CAWRGTNTGDGYTF. J is TRBJ1-2 and V is TRBV30; TRBD1 matches at 7 bases. With 5 bases clipped from V and 6 bases from J, the junction kept 12 bases outside the gene matches. The CDR3 has 14 residues. CDR1 is GTSNPN and CDR2 is SVGIG in the germline V gene (reference sequence).

The chain carries TRBV15 and TRBJ1-4; D is unclear. The CDR3 totals 14 residues. V was pared by 1 base and J by 5 bases, with 8 bases between. Germline lookup yields CDR1 LNHNV and CDR2 YYDKDF (reference sequence). In DNA form, the CDR3 reads TGTGCCACCAGCAGAGGTCAGCCGAATGAAAAACTGTTTTTT. It codes for CATSRGQPNEKLFF.

The V and J genes are TRBV5-5 and TRBJ2-7; D is ambiguous. V was clipped by 5 bases and J by 3 bases, with 15 bases between them. Germline loops: CDR1 SGHKS, CDR2 YYEKEE (reference sequence). The CDR3 has 14 residues. In DNA, the CDR3 is TGTGCCAGCAGTGATGCGTGGACCGACTACGAGCAGTACTTC. It translates to CASSDAWTDYEQYF.

This sequence joins TRBV7-9 and TRBJ2-3; 9 bases line up with TRBD2. This CDR3 is 15 amino acids long. In germline, CDR1 is SEHNR, CDR2 FQNEAQ (reference sequence). Trimming at V came to 2 bases and at J to 3 bases, leaving 3 bases not matched to a gene. CDR3 in amino acids: CASSLRLAETDTQYF. DNA of the CDR3: TGTGCCAGCAGCTTAAGACTAGCGGAGACAGATACGCAGTATTTT.

The J gene is TRBJ1-3, the V gene TRBV9; 10 bases map to TRBD1. The germline V gene encodes CDR1 SGDLS and CDR2 YYNGEE. This CDR3 is 16 amino acids long. J was trimmed by 0 bases and V by 0 bases; bases with no gene match: 0. The CDR3 DNA reads TGTGCCAGCAGCGTAGGGACAGGGGGCTCTGGAAACACCATATATTTT. Its translation: CASSVGTGGSGNTIYF.

This clone was detected a few times. The chain recombines TRBV9 with TRBJ2-1, with D perhaps matching TRBD2 (5 bases). V gave up 0 bases and J gave up 3 bases, with 13 bases separating them. In germline, CDR1 is SGDLS, CDR2 YYNGEE. CDR3 size: 16 residues. CDR3 amino acids: CASSVGRRSGYNEQFF. The CDR3 bases are TGTGCCAGCAGCGTAGGGCGGAGGAGCGGCTACAATGAGCAGTTCTTC.